A single sample gave rise to the 22 T cell receptor beta chains below, sequenced in a study of shared clonotypes between healthy human individuals. Sequencing used immunoSEQ multiplex PCR; TCRdb keeps in-frame clones, though not all of them. This sample yields approximately 2,300,000 clones, of which 80% to 95% are seen a single time; 0.37% belongs to the top ten. Material: naive CD4+ T cells from PBMCs. As for subset: CD45RA+ positively selected. These receptors were taken from a young man in good health. Some clones in this sample may be carry-over from other donors' samples.

This chain joins TRBV2 and TRBJ2-1; no clear D. The germline V gene encodes CDR1 SNHLY and CDR2 FYNNEI. The CDR3 is 13 residues long. With 6 bases removed from V and 7 bases from J, the gap between germline ends came to 13 bases. CDR3 nucleotides: TGTGCCAGCAGAAGTGGCAACGGAAATGAGCAGTTCTTC. As protein: CASRSGNGNEQFF.

In regard to this clone: The junction departs from germline at one end; a sequencing error may be responsible. The rearrangement joins TRBV9 to TRBJ2-1; D gene ambiguous. Looked up from germline, CDR1 is SGDLS and CDR2 is YYNGEE. The CDR3 loop spans 12 amino acids. The CDR3 DNA reads as TGTGCCAGCAGCGCCTCCCACAATGAGCAGTTCTTC. It is translated as CASSASHNEQFF.

This chain connects TRBV10-3 to TRBJ2-1; 7 bases match TRBD2. There are 15 residues in the CDR3. In germline, CDR1 is ENHRY, CDR2 SYGVKD. The ends lost 4 bases at V and 1 base at J; junction bases unmatched: 4. The CDR3 sequence: CAISVGGDSYNEQFF. In DNA form, the CDR3 reads TGTGCCATCAGTGTTGGGGGGGATTCCTACAATGAGCAGTTCTTC.

The V and J genes are TRBV5-6 and TRBJ2-2; unclear D gene. The CDR3 has 14 amino acids. From germline, CDR1 is SGHDT and CDR2 YYEEEE. The V and J ends lost 3 bases and 2 bases respectively, with 8 bases between them. CDR3 amino acids: CASSSFTNTGELFF. CDR3 DNA: TGTGCCAGCAGCTCCTTCACCAACACCGGGGAGCTGTTTTTT.

This chain connects TRBV5-1 to TRBJ2-7, with D possibly being TRBD1 or TRBD2 (7 bases each). CDR1 SGHRS and CDR2 YFSETQ come from the germline V gene. This CDR3 contains 16 residues. The germline V and J ends were trimmed by 0 bases and 4 bases, with 17 bases remaining between them. CDR3 DNA sequence: TGCGCCAGCAGCTTGGTGGCAGGGGGACTACGGTACGAGCAGTACTTC. It is translated as CASSLVAGGLRYEQYF.

The V and J genes are TRBV1 and TRBJ1-1. TRBV1 is listed as a pseudogene. The CDR3 is 17 amino acids. CDR3 DNA sequence: TGCACCAGCAGCCAAGCCGGAGACCGGGACCCGGGTACTGAAGCTTTCTTT. The encoded protein is CTSSQAGDRDPGTEAFF.

The J gene is TRBJ2-3, the V gene TRBV5-5; D unresolved. CDR3 length: 15 amino acids. Germline values: CDR1 SGHKS, CDR2 YYEKEE (reference sequence). V was trimmed by 1 base and J by 7 bases, leaving 16 bases between them. The CDR3 is CASSLSLVDSNTQYF. CDR3 in DNA: TGTGCCAGCAGCTTGAGTCTTGTCGATTCCAATACGCAGTATTTT.

The rearrangement joins TRBV4-3 to TRBJ2-7; D possibly corresponds to TRBD1 (5 bases). Per the germline V gene, CDR1 is LGHNA and CDR2 is YSLEER. The ends were cut back, 0 bases at V and 5 bases at J, with 20 bases in the middle. This CDR3 has 17 amino acids. The CDR3 DNA sequence: TGCGCCAGCAGCCAAGAAAAAGTCAGGGAATATCTTAACGAGCAGTACTTC. Residues: CASSQEKVREYLNEQYF.

The chain carries TRBV5-8 and TRBJ2-6, with unresolved D. Germline CDR1 is SGHTS and CDR2 is YDEGEE. V dropped 7 bases and J dropped 0 bases, with 5 bases sitting between them. The CDR3 consists of 13 residues. The CDR3, as DNA: TGTGCCAGCCCGATCTCTGGGGCCAACGTCCTGACTTTC. It translates to CASPISGANVLTF.

In this sample, this clone turned up a few times. J is TRBJ2-2 and V is TRBV27; 11 bases are shared with TRBD2. The CDR3 loop spans 15 amino acids. Germline CDR1 is MNHEY and CDR2 is SMNVEV (reference sequence). Trimming removed 4 bases from V and 6 bases from J; junction bases left unmatched: 4. CDR3 sequence: CASSSGTSGAGELFF. CDR3 coding DNA: TGTGCCAGCAGTTCCGGGACTAGCGGAGCCGGGGAGCTGTTTTTT.

This chain uses TRBV19 with TRBJ2-3; TRBD2 agrees at 11 bases. V shed 5 bases and J 1 base; nucleotides not matched to a gene: 5. CDR1 is LNHDA and CDR2 is SQIVND in the germline V gene (reference sequence). CDR3 size: 16 residues. CDR3 bases: TGTGCCAGTAGTGGAATAGCGGGAGGGGGCACAGATACGCAGTATTTT. Its translation: CASSGIAGGGTDTQYF.

The rearrangement uses TRBV28 and TRBJ1-5; the match to TRBD1 covers 9 bases. The CDR3 spans 15 residues. The ends lost 6 bases at V and 6 bases at J; junction bases unmatched: 9. The germline gives CDR1 MDHEN, CDR2 SYDVKM. As DNA, the CDR3 is TGTGCCAGCAGCTCCGGCGACAGGGGGTCTCAGCCCCAGCATTTT. Amino acid sequence: CASSSGDRGSQPQHF.

The genes are TRBV4-1 and TRBJ1-2; TRBD1 matches 7 bases. Per the germline V gene, CDR1 is MGHRA and CDR2 is YSYEKL. The V gene end was trimmed by 4 bases and the J gene end by 2 bases; junction bases not matched to a gene: 4. There are 14 residues in the CDR3. CDR3 in DNA: TGCGCCAGCAGCCCTCAGGACAGGAACTATGGCTACACCTTC. Its protein product is CASSPQDRNYGYTF.

V usage is TRBV15 and J usage is TRBJ1-2; D is perhaps TRBD1 (6 bases). Germline V CDR1 and CDR2: LNHNV, YYDKDF (reference sequence). The CDR3 extends over 15 amino acids. The V gene lost 2 bases and the J gene lost 0 bases, with 10 bases spanning the gap. This chain's CDR3 is CATSRKGDSNYGYTF. CDR3 bases: TGTGCCACCAGCAGAAAGGGGGATTCTAACTATGGCTACACCTTC.

The rearrangement uses TRBV25-1 and TRBJ1-2, with 7 bases fitting TRBD1. CDR3 length: 14 amino acids. With 3 bases clipped from V and 4 bases from J, the junction kept 5 bases outside the gene matches. The germline CDR1 and CDR2 sequences are MGHDK and SYGVNS. The CDR3 nucleotides read TGTGCCAGCAGTGACAGGGGGGAGAGCTATGGCTACACCTTC. Protein sequence: CASSDRGESYGYTF.

The sample holds one count of this clone. CDR3 sequence: CASSYFPDSGYTF. In nucleotides, the CDR3 is TGTGCCAGCAGTTACTTCCCAGACTCGGGCTACACCTTC. The chain combines TRBV6-5 with TRBJ1-2; D is unresolved. Germline lookup yields CDR1 MNHEY and CDR2 SVGAGI. The CDR3 covers 13 residues. The V end was cut by 1 base, the J end by 8 bases, with 11 bases between.

The chain uses TRBV19 and TRBJ2-3; D is ambiguous. Germline V gene lookup returns CDR1 LNHDA and CDR2 SQIVND (reference sequence). V was pared by 3 bases and J by 1 base, with 5 bases between. There are 13 residues in the CDR3. As DNA, the CDR3 is TGTGCCAGTAGTATGATGGGCACAGATACGCAGTATTTT. Protein: CASSMMGTDTQYF.

This clone has a single count. This chain uses TRBV11-3 with TRBJ2-7; tentatively, D is TRBD1 or TRBD2 (5 bases each). Trimming removed 3 bases from V and 3 bases from J, with 12 bases in between. This CDR3 is 14 amino acids long. CDR1 and CDR2 (germline): SGHNT, YENEEA. Here the CDR3 reads CASSFRGLNYEQYF. CDR3 coding DNA: TGTGCCAGCAGCTTCCGGGGCCTAAACTACGAGCAGTACTTC. Based on the CDR3 plus reference TRBV11-3 and TRBJ2-7, the full variable domain is EAGVVQSPRYKIIEKKQPVAFWCNPISGHNTLYWYLQNLGQGPELLIRYENEEAVDDSQLPKDRFSAERLKGVDSTLKIQPAELGDSAVYLCASSFRGLNYEQYFGPGTRLTVT.

The genes are TRBV6-6 and TRBJ2-1; no definite D call. From germline, CDR1 is MNHNY and CDR2 SVGAGI (reference sequence). This CDR3 is 11 amino acids long. The V end lost 5 bases, the J end lost 10 bases, and 9 bases lay between the germline ends. The CDR3 DNA follows: TGTGCCAGCAGTGCCGTCCGGGAGCAGTTCTTC. Its protein is CASSAVREQFF.

The chain carries TRBV30 and TRBJ2-7; D not resolved. This CDR3 spans 12 amino acids. CDR1 is GTSNPN, CDR2 SVGIG, per germline (reference sequence). The germline V and J ends were trimmed by 3 bases and 2 bases, with 8 bases remaining between them. CDR3 DNA sequence: TGTGCCTGGAGACAGAATACCTACGAGCAGTACTTC. It specifies CAWRQNTYEQYF.

The V call is TRBV7-2, the J call TRBJ1-1; D is ambiguous. Trimming took off 4 bases at V and 4 bases at J, with 10 bases between the two ends. Germline assignment: CDR1 SGHTA and CDR2 FQGNSA. The CDR3 runs to 13 residues. CDR3 nucleotides: TGTGCCAGCAGCTCCCATGCCAGCACTGAAGCTTTCTTT. Protein: CASSSHASTEAFF. Full variable domain (rest looked up from reference TRBV7-2 and TRBJ1-1): GAGVSQSPSNKVTEKGKDVELRCDPISGHTALYWYRQSLGQGLEFLIYFQGNSAPDKSGLPSDRFSAERTGGSVSTLTIQRTQQEDSAVYLCASSSHASTEAFFGQGTRLTVV.

This chain links TRBV7-2 with TRBJ2-2; a possible D gene is TRBD2 (5 bases). The germline V gene encodes CDR1 SGHTA and CDR2 FQGNSA. The V and J ends lost 7 bases and 6 bases respectively, with 21 bases between them. This CDR3 is 16 amino acids long. As DNA, the CDR3 is TGTGCCAGCAAACCCATAGCCTCGGGGTTCGCCGGGGAGCTGTTTTTT. It codes for CASKPIASGFAGELFF.